These 26 T cell receptor beta chains were all obtained from the same sample, sequenced in a study of somatic mutations in cytotoxic T cells in rheumatoid arthritis. Profiling relied on immunoSEQ multiplex PCR, and the TCRdb table lists in-frame clones only, not all of them. Of 20,000 to 25,000 clones in the sample, about four fifths were seen once. The sequencing input was CD8+ T cells sorted from blood. Source of these receptors: an adult with rheumatoid arthritis.

The chain employs TRBV10-2 and TRBJ2-5; possible D gene TRBD2, 6 bases. The CDR3 consists of 14 residues. The germline V and J ends were trimmed by 6 bases and 1 base, with 12 bases remaining between them. The germline V gene encodes CDR1 WSHSY and CDR2 SAAADI. The CDR3 region has the DNA TGCGCCAGCAGGGGTAGCGGAACCCAAGAGACCCAGTACTTC. Encoded protein: CASRGSGTQETQYF.

The genes are TRBV5-1 and TRBJ1-1; 7 bases line up with TRBD1. Germline V gene lookup returns CDR1 SGHRS and CDR2 YFSETQ. The CDR3 has 16 amino acids. J lost 4 bases, V lost 0 bases, and 9 bases had no gene match. The CDR3: CASSLAFTGASTEAFF. CDR3 DNA: TGCGCCAGCAGCTTGGCCTTCACAGGGGCTAGCACTGAAGCTTTCTTT. The full variable domain, completed using reference TRBV5-1 and TRBJ1-1, is KAGVTQTPRYLIKTRGQQVTLSCSPISGHRSVSWYQQTPGQGLQFLFEYFSETQRNKGNFPGRFSGRQFSNSRSEMNVSTLELGDSALYLCASSLAFTGASTEAFFGQGTRLTVV.

This clone was seen just once. J is TRBJ2-6 and V is TRBV7-9, with a tentative D call TRBD1 (7 bases). This CDR3 has 17 amino acids. Germline-derived CDR1 and CDR2 are SEHNR and FQNEAQ (reference sequence). The V end lost 3 bases, the J end lost 3 bases, and 15 bases lay between the germline ends. The CDR3 is CASSLSGGTVGANVLTF. Here the CDR3 DNA reads TGTGCCAGCAGCTTGAGTGGGGGGACAGTTGGGGCCAACGTCCTGACTTTC.

The chain employs TRBV27 and TRBJ2-2; no definite D call. Trimming shortened V by 5 bases and J by 0 bases, and 13 bases separated the two germline ends. Germline V gene data show CDR1 as MNHEY and CDR2 as SMNVEV (reference sequence). CDR3 length: 16 residues. CDR3 DNA: TGTGCCAGCAGTCTTCTTCTATTCTCGAACACCGGGGAGCTGTTTTTT. It translates to CASSLLLFSNTGELFF.

This clone was observed a few times. The genes are TRBV7-9 and TRBJ2-7; D not resolved. V lost 5 bases and J lost 6, with 14 bases in between. The CDR3 spans 13 residues. The germline CDR1 and CDR2 sequences are SEHNR and FQNEAQ (reference sequence). For the CDR3, the DNA is TGTGCCAGCAGCCAGACAAATAGGGTCGAGCAGTACTTC. The encoded protein is CASSQTNRVEQYF.

V usage is TRBV27 and J usage is TRBJ1-1; tentatively, D is TRBD1 (6 bases). Germline loops: CDR1 MNHEY, CDR2 SMNVEV (reference sequence). The CDR3 consists of 14 residues. Deletions cut 3 bases from V and 4 bases from J, with 12 bases between. The CDR3 is CASSLVGASTEAFF. The CDR3 DNA reads TGTGCCAGCAGTTTGGTGGGGGCGTCCACTGAAGCTTTCTTT.

The genes are TRBV7-9 and TRBJ1-2; 7 nucleotides align to TRBD1. CDR3 size: 14 residues. V gave up 4 bases and J gave up 4 bases; unmatched junction bases: 6. CDR1 is SEHNR and CDR2 is FQNEAQ in the germline V gene (reference sequence). CDR3 sequence reads: CASSSGQWIYGYTF. In DNA form, the CDR3 reads TGTGCCAGCAGCTCGGGACAGTGGATCTATGGCTACACCTTC.

This clone appeared a few times. The V gene is TRBV6-5, the J gene TRBJ1-1, with a tentative D call TRBD1 (6 bases). Germline assignment: CDR1 MNHEY and CDR2 SVGAGI. Trimming left V 2 bases short and J 7 bases short, with 11 bases between. The CDR3 covers 13 residues. The CDR3 nucleotides read TGTGCCAGCAGTTACGTCAGGGGCAGTGAAGCTTTCTTT. It yields the protein CASSYVRGSEAFF.

The J gene is TRBJ2-7, the V gene TRBV4-3, with 8 bases lining up with TRBD1. V was clipped by 1 base and J by 0 bases; unmatched bases: 2. The germline V gene encodes CDR1 LGHNA and CDR2 YSLEER. The CDR3 spans 15 residues. Here the CDR3 DNA reads TGCGCCAGCAGCCAAGGAGGACAGGGCTCCTACGAGCAGTACTTC. The encoded protein is CASSQGGQGSYEQYF.

This chain joins TRBV5-1 and TRBJ2-5; 8 bases are shared with TRBD1. V was pared by 6 bases and J by 5 bases, with 9 bases of the junction left unmatched. CDR3 size: 14 residues. Germline assignment: CDR1 SGHRS and CDR2 YFSETQ. This CDR3 is CASTPGGGRETQYF. In nucleotides, the CDR3 is TGCGCCAGCACCCCAGGGGGCGGGCGGGAGACCCAGTACTTC.

This chain joins TRBV15 and TRBJ2-7, with no clear D. The CDR3 covers 13 residues. Germline lookup yields CDR1 LNHNV and CDR2 YYDKDF (reference sequence). The ends were cut back, 2 bases at V and 2 bases at J, with 7 bases in the middle. The CDR3 loop is CATSRSTPYEQYF. CDR3 DNA sequence: TGTGCCACCAGCAGAAGTACCCCCTACGAGCAGTACTTC.

Regarding this clone: A read error may account for a junction end that differs from germline. J is TRBJ1-4 and V is TRBV27; D might be TRBD1 (6 bases). The CDR3 contains 15 residues. CDR1 and CDR2 (germline): MNHEY, SMNVEV (reference sequence). CDR3 bases: TGTGCCAGCAGTTTATGGGGACAAACTGATGAAAAACTGTTTTTT. As protein: CASSLWGQTDEKLFF.

This chain joins TRBV7-8 and TRBJ2-1, with TRBD2 matching over 8 bases. CDR1 is SGHVS and CDR2 is FQNEAQ in the germline V gene. The CDR3 contains 15 residues. V dropped 8 bases and J dropped 1; count of bases not matched to a gene: 7. For the CDR3, the DNA is TGTGCCAGCTCCAGCGGGAGCGGATCCTACAATGAGCAGTTCTTC. Translation: CASSSGSGSYNEQFF. The whole variable domain, remainder taken from reference TRBV7-8 and TRBJ2-1, is GAGVSQSPRYKVAKRGQDVALRCDPISGHVSLFWYQQALGQGPEFLTYFQNEAQLDKSGLPSDRFFAERPEGSVSTLKIQRTQQEDSAVYLCASSSGSGSYNEQFFGPGTRLTVL.

CDR3 coding DNA: TGTGCCAGTAGTCCGACAGATAACACTGAAGCTTTCTTT. This encodes CASSPTDNTEAFF. J is TRBJ1-1 and V is TRBV19; D might be TRBD1 (5 bases). V lost 5 bases and J lost 2, with 9 bases in between. Looked up from germline, CDR1 is LNHDA and CDR2 is SQIVND (reference sequence). This CDR3 is 13 amino acids long.

This rearrangement joins TRBV5-1 to TRBJ1-2; 8 bases align to TRBD1. CDR1 and CDR2 from the germline V gene are SGHRS and YFSETQ. The trim removed 0 bases at V and 3 bases at J, leaving 1 base unmatched. This CDR3 comprises 14 residues. This chain's CDR3 is CASSLGTGHYGYTF. In nucleotides, the CDR3 is TGCGCCAGCAGCTTGGGGACAGGGCACTATGGCTACACCTTC.

This clone was seen only a few times. The gene calls are TRBV6-4 and TRBJ2-1, with D unclear. The CDR3 extends over 15 amino acids. The V end lost 7 bases, the J end lost 0 bases, and 13 bases lay between the germline ends. Germline V lookup: CDR1 MRHNA, CDR2 SNTAGT. The CDR3 region is CASTPEASSYNEQFF. The CDR3 region has the DNA TGTGCCAGCACCCCGGAAGCGAGCTCCTACAATGAGCAGTTCTTC.

The chain has TRBV27 and TRBJ2-3; 8 bases map to TRBD1. Per the germline V gene, CDR1 is MNHEY and CDR2 is SMNVEV (reference sequence). The length of the CDR3 is 16 residues. The ends lost 5 bases at V and 4 bases at J; junction bases unmatched: 11. In DNA form, the CDR3 reads TGTGCCAGCAGTCCATCGACAGGGGTTCGGGCAGATACGCAGTATTTT. This translates into CASSPSTGVRADTQYF.

CDR3 loop: CATSRETATGELFF. The CDR3 region has the DNA TGTGCCACCAGCAGAGAAACGGCCACCGGGGAGCTGTTTTTT. The V gene is TRBV15, the J gene TRBJ2-2; D not resolved. CDR1 is LNHNV, CDR2 YYDKDF, per germline (reference sequence). The CDR3 has 14 amino acids. Trimming left V 0 bases short and J 4 bases short, with 6 bases between.

The gene calls are TRBV2 and TRBJ2-1; 10 bases align to TRBD2. CDR1 and CDR2 from the germline V gene are SNHLY and FYNNEI. The CDR3 is 16 residues long. Germline trimming cut 7 bases from V and 2 bases from J; bases unmatched to any gene: 8. The CDR3 DNA reads TGTGCCAGCAACCCGTCAGGACTAGCGGCCTACAATGAGCAGTTCTTC. Amino acids: CASNPSGLAAYNEQFF. The full variable domain, with the rest looked up from reference TRBV2 and TRBJ2-1, is EPEVTQTPSHQVTQMGQEVILRCVPISNHLYFYWYRQILGQKVEFLVSFYNNEISEKSEIFDDQFSVERPDGSNFTLKIRSTKLEDSAMYFCASNPSGLAAYNEQFFGPGTRLTVL.

The DNA for the CDR3 is TGTGCCAGCAGCCTCTCAGGGAACAGACCCTACAATGAGCAGTTCTTC. This encodes CASSLSGNRPYNEQFF. The chain employs TRBV7-8 and TRBJ2-1, with D possibly TRBD1 on 5 matching bases. This CDR3 is 16 amino acids long. V gave up 5 bases and J gave up 2 bases, with 16 bases separating them. Germline CDR1 reads SGHVS; CDR2 reads FQNEAQ. The whole variable domain, remainder taken from reference TRBV7-8 and TRBJ2-1, is GAGVSQSPRYKVAKRGQDVALRCDPISGHVSLFWYQQALGQGPEFLTYFQNEAQLDKSGLPSDRFFAERPEGSVSTLKIQRTQQEDSAVYLCASSLSGNRPYNEQFFGPGTRLTVL.

V and J are TRBV5-6 and TRBJ2-1; D not resolved. The V end lost 0 bases, the J end lost 4 bases, and 5 bases lay between the germline ends. Germline V gene lookup returns CDR1 SGHDT and CDR2 YYEEEE. This CDR3 spans 13 amino acids. CDR3 amino acids: CASSLVGYNEQFF. The CDR3 DNA is TGTGCCAGCAGCTTGGTGGGGTACAATGAGCAGTTCTTC.

This clone was found a few times. The chain is built from TRBV7-9 and TRBJ2-7, with 7 bases matching TRBD1. Unmatched junction bases numbered 5, after V lost 1 base and J lost 5 bases. CDR1 and CDR2 (germline): SEHNR, FQNEAQ (reference sequence). The CDR3 is 14 residues long. CDR3 DNA sequence: TGTGCCAGCAGCTTAGTAGGGGGCAACGACGAGCAGTACTTC. The encoded protein is CASSLVGGNDEQYF.

This clone showed up just a few times. One end of the junction fails to match germline, which may point to a read error. This rearrangement joins TRBV7-7 to TRBJ2-5; maybe TRBD1 (6 bases). The germline V gene has CDR1 SSHAT and CDR2 FNYEAQ (reference sequence). CDR3 length equals 13 residues. The CDR3 sequence is CASSRTGSETQYF. CDR3 nucleotide sequence: TGTGCTAGCAGCCGTACAGGGTCAGAGACCCAGTACTTC.

This clone was found once. The chain uses TRBV6-6 and TRBJ1-1, with 8 bases identical to TRBD1. CDR1 MNHNY and CDR2 SVGAGI come from the germline V gene (reference sequence). CDR3 size: 14 residues. Germline trimming cut 6 bases from V and 6 bases from J; bases unmatched to any gene: 9. CDR3 DNA sequence: TGTGCCAGCAGGCCTCAGGGGGCAGGCGCTGAAGCTTTCTTT. It codes for CASRPQGAGAEAFF.

This clone showed up just once. The chain carries TRBV6-5 and TRBJ1-6; possible D gene TRBD1, 5 bases. V gave up 10 bases and J gave up 6 bases, with 19 bases separating them. Germline V CDR1 and CDR2: MNHEY, SVGAGI. The CDR3 runs to 15 residues. The CDR3 DNA follows: TGTGCCACCTCCCCCGTCGGAGGGACTAATTCACCCCTCCACTTT. This sequence encodes CATSPVGGTNSPLHF.

This clone was counted only a few times. This sequence joins TRBV5-1 and TRBJ1-1; tentatively, D is TRBD1 (5 bases). This CDR3 has 14 residues. Germline CDR1 SGHRS, CDR2 YFSETQ. Trimming removed 1 base at V and 5 bases at J, with 12 bases between. The CDR3 protein is CASSLRGRGTEAFF. In DNA form, the CDR3 reads TGCGCCAGCAGCTTGAGGGGAAGGGGAACTGAAGCTTTCTTT.